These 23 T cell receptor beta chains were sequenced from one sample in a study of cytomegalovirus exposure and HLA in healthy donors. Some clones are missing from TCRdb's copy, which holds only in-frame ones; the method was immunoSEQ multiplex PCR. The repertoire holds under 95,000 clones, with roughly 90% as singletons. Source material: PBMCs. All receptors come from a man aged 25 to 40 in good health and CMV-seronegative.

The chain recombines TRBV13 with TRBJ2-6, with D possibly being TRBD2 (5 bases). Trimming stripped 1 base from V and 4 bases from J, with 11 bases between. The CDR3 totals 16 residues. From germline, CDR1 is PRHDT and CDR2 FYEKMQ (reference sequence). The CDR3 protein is CASSLAFGVGANVLTF. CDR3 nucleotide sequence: TGTGCCAGCAGCTTAGCTTTCGGGGTCGGGGCCAACGTCCTGACTTTC.

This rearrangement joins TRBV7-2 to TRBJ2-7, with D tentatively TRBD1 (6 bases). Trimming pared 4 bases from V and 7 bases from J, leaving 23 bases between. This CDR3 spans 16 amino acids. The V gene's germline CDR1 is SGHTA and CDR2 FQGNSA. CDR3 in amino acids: CASSSLQNRALREQYF. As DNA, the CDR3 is TGTGCCAGCAGCTCCCTACAGAACAGGGCTTTAAGAGAGCAGTACTTC.

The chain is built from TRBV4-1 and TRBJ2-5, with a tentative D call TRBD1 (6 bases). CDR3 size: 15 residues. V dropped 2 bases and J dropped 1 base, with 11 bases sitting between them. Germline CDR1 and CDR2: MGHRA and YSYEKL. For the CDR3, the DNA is TGCGCCAGCAGCCAACTTACGGACAGCCAAGAGACCCAGTACTTC. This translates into CASSQLTDSQETQYF.

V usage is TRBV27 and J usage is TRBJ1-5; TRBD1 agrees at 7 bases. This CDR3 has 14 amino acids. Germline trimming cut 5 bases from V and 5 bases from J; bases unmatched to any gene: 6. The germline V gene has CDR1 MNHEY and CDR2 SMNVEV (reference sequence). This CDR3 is CASSHGTEYQPQHF. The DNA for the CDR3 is TGTGCCAGCAGTCACGGGACAGAATATCAGCCCCAGCATTTT.

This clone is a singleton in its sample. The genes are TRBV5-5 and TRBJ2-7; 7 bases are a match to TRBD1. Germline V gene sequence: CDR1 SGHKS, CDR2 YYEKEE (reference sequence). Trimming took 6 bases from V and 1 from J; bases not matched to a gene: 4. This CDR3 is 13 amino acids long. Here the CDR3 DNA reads TGTGCCAGCAACGGGGACAGATCCTACGAGCAGTACTTC. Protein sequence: CASNGDRSYEQYF.

In DNA form, the CDR3 reads TGTGCCAGCAGTTTAGGGCTACTAGCGGGGGGTGAACAAGAGACCCAGTACTTC. Its translation is CASSLGLLAGGEQETQYF. The chain links TRBV27 to TRBJ2-5; 12 bases agree with TRBD2. This CDR3 has 18 residues. Looked up from germline, CDR1 is MNHEY and CDR2 is SMNVEV (reference sequence). V was clipped by 2 bases and J by 2 bases; unmatched bases: 9.

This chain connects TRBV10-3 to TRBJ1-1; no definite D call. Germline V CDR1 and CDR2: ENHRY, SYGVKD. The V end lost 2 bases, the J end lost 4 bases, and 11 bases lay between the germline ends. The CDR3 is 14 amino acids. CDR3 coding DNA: TGTGCCATCAGTGAGCGACCGGGGAGCACTGAAGCTTTCTTT. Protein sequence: CAISERPGSTEAFF.

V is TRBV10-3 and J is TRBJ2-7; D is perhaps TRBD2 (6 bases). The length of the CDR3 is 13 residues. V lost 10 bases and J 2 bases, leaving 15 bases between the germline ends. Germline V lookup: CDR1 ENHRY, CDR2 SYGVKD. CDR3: CASLGEDPYEQYF. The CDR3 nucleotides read TGTGCCAGCCTGGGGGAGGACCCCTACGAGCAGTACTTC.

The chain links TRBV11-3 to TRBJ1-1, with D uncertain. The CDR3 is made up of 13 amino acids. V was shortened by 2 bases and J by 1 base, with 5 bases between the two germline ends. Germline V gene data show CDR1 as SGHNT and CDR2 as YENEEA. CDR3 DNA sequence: TGTGCCAGCAGCTTATGGCAGAACACTGAAGCTTTCTTT. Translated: CASSLWQNTEAFF.

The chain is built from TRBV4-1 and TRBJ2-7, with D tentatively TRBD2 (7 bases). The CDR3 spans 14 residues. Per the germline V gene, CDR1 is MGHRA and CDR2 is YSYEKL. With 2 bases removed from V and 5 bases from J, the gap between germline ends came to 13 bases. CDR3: CASSQQGRGNEQYF. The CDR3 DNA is TGCGCCAGCAGCCAACAGGGGAGGGGTAACGAGCAGTACTTC.

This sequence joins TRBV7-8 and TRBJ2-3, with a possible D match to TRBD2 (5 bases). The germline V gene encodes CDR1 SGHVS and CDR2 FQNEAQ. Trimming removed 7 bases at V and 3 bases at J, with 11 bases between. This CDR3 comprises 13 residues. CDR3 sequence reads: CASTIPGTDTQYF. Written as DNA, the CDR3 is TGTGCCAGCACAATTCCGGGGACAGATACGCAGTATTTT. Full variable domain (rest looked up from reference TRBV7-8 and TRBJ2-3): GAGVSQSPRYKVAKRGQDVALRCDPISGHVSLFWYQQALGQGPEFLTYFQNEAQLDKSGLPSDRFFAERPEGSVSTLKIQRTQQEDSAVYLCASTIPGTDTQYFGPGTRLTVL.

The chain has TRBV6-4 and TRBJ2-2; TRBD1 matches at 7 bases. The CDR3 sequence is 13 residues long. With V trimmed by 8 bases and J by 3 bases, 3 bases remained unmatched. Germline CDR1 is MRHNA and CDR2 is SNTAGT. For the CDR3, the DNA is TGTGCCAGCGATAGGGGGCACACCGGGGAGCTGTTTTTT. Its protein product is CASDRGHTGELFF.

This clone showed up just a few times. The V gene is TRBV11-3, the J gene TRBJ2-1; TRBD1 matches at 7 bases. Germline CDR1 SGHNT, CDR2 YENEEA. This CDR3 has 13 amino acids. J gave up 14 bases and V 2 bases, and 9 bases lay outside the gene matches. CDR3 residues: CASSLSRGGQEFF. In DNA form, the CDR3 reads TGTGCCAGCAGCTTAAGCCGAGGGGGCCAGGAGTTCTTC.

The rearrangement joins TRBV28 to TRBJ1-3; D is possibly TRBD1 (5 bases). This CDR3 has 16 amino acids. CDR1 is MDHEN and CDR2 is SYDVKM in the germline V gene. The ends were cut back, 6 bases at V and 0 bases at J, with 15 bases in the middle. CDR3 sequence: CASSLRQTYSGNTIYF. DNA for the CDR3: TGTGCCAGCAGCCTACGACAGACCTACTCTGGAAACACCATATATTTT.

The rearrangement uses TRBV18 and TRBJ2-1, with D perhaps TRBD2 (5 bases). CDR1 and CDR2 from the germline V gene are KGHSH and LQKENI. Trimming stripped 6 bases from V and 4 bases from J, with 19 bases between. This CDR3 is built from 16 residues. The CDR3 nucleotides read TGTGCCAGCTCCCCTGAGGAGCGGAGAACTTACAATGAGCAGTTCTTC. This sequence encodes CASSPEERRTYNEQFF.

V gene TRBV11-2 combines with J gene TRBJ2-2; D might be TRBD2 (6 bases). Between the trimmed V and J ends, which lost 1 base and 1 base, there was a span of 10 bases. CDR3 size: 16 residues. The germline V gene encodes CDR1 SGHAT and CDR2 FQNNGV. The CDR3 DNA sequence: TGTGCCAGCAGCTTAGTTCGCGGGAAGAACACCGGGGAGCTGTTTTTT. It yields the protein CASSLVRGKNTGELFF.

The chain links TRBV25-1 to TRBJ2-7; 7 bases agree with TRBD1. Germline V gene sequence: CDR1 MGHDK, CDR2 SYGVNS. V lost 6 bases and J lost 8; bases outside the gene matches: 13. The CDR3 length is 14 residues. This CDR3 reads CASRTGQEFFKQYF. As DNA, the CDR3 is TGTGCCAGCAGAACCGGACAGGAATTTTTTAAGCAGTACTTC.

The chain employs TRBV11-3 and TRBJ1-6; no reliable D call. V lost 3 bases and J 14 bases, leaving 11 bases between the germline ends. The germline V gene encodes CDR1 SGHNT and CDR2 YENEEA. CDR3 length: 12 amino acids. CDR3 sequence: CASSLAVLALHF. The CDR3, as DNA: TGTGCCAGCAGCTTGGCCGTCTTGGCCCTCCACTTT.

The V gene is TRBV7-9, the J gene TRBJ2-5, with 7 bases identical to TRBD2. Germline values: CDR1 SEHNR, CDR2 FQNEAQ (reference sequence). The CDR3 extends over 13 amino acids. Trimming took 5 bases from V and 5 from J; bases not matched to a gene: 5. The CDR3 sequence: CASSLGLGETQYF. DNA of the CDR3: TGTGCCAGCAGCCTCGGACTAGGGGAGACCCAGTACTTC.

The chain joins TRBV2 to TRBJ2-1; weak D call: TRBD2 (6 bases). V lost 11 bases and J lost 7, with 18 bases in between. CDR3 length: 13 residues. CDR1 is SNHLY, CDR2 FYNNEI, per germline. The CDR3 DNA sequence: TGTGCCTGCTCTAGCGATCGGGGGAATGAGCAGTTCTTC. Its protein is CACSSDRGNEQFF.

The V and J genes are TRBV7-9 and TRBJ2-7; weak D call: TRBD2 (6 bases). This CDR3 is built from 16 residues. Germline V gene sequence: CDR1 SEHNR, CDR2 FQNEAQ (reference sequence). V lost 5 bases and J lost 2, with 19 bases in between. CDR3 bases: TGTGCCAGCAGCCCCCGGGGTGGTAGCGGAGCCTACGAGCAGTACTTC. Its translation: CASSPRGGSGAYEQYF. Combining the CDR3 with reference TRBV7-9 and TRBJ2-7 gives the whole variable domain DTGVSQNPRHKITKRGQNVTFRCDPISEHNRLYWYRQTLGQGPEFLTYFQNEAQLEKSRLLSDRFSAERPKGSFSTLEIQRTEQGDSAMYLCASSPRGGSGAYEQYFGPGTRLTVT.

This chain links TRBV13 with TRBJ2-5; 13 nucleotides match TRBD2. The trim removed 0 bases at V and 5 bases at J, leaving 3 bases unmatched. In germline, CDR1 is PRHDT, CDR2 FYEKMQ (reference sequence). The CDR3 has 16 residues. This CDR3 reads CASSLGGTSGTETQYF. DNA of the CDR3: TGTGCCAGCAGCTTAGGGGGGACTAGCGGGACGGAGACCCAGTACTTC.

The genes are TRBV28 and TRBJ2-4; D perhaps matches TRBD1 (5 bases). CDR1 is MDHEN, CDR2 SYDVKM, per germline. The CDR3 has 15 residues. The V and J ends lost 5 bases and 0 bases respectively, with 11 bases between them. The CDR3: CASSDRPQAKNIQYF. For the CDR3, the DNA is TGTGCCAGCAGTGACAGACCCCAAGCCAAAAACATTCAGTACTTC.